The following is a T cell receptor (beta chain) sequence with its context. This clonotype was seen only a few times. The target of this receptor is not known. The input lacks base qualities; no much larger clone sits a single base away. This sample is drawn from a study of regulatory T cells in long-lasting Graves disease (dated by TCRdb to the early 2020s). Background on the whole study: In the newly diagnosed Graves' disease group, patients had been taking antithyroid drugs for less than 3 months. Persistent Graves' disease patients were compared with newly diagnosed Graves' disease patients by peripheral blood TCR sequencing and RNA sequencing. A total of around 35 samples underwent TCR sequencing: approximately 13 from persistent and some 20 from newly diagnosed Graves' disease patients. The study was registered as a clinical trial and conducted in China. General conclusions and limits of the study: The authors acknowledged the small sample size as a limitation that may reduce accuracy. Lower TCR Shannon entropy and fewer highly expanded clones were observed in persistent Graves' disease patients than in newly diagnosed patients, which suggested clonal expansion. Only the TCR beta chain was sequenced and analyzed. Preferential use of TRBV28, TRBJ1-2 and TRBJ2-5 was observed in persistent disease, whereas TRBV20-1 and TRBJ2-1 were favored in newly diagnosed disease. Patients with persistent disease shared more public clonotypes (roughly 2,900) than newly diagnosed patients did (more than 900). Because the primary lesion, thyroid tissue, could not be accessed, the study looked at peripheral blood alone.

Deletion took 0 bases off V and 7 bases off J, with a span of 3 bases between the germline ends. Measured from the cysteine to the phenylalanine, the CDR3 is 12 residues long. The retained sequence is limited to the CDR3, 36 bases, with the frame set at the first base. From the germline V gene, CDR1 is SGHTA and CDR2 is FQGTGA. Library generation was performed with multiplex PCR. Sequencing was performed on an Illumina HiSeq 4000. CDR3 regions were amplified by Arm-PCR with iRepertoire HTBI primers to construct TCR beta libraries. PCR products were gel purified before sequencing. The authors processed their data as follows. Across samples, 60 to 80 TRBV and roughly 15 TRBJ segments were identified and used for gene usage analysis of CDR3 amino acid clonotypes. COPE and FqMerger were used to merge filtered high-quality paired reads into contigs. BLAST was used to align contigs to the IMGT TRBV, TRBD and TRBJ reference genes, and CDR3 was defined following IMGT. Highly expanded clones were defined as clonotypes with a frequency above 0.1%. Repertoire diversity was measured by Shannon entropy, and V-J evenness by the Gini coefficient. A clonotype found in more than one individual was treated as public. Through fastp at Q25 and MiXCR, TCRdb rebuilt clones from the public reads, retaining in-frame beta chains. All rows with the same CDR3 protein become a single entry with the most common DNA and genes. In this record, the V and J calls reflect TCRdb's handling and not the investigators' own analysis. The sample profile shows roughly 500,000 distinct CDR3 sequences; approximately 12% of them were found once. About 8.9% of the sample is in the top ten clones.

This specimen's time point label, per the study, means: newly diagnosed GD, antithyroid drugs for less than 3 months. For both TCR sequencing and RNA sequencing, RNA was extracted from PBMCs using TRIzol. Graves' disease was diagnosed according to American Thyroid Association guidelines. Recruitment of patients was carried out at an endocrinology department in Xi'an, China. Each patient gave 7 to 9.5 milliliters of peripheral blood, collected in an EDTA anticoagulant tube. Ficoll Paque Plus density gradient separation was used to isolate PBMCs, and no further T cell sorting was done. RNA quality was checked with an Agilent 2100 Bioanalyzer and agarose gel, and concentration with a NanoDrop 2000. These data were likewise used in another study, on T cells in Graves' hyperthyroidism and ophthalmopathy. The other study reports the following: Stable Graves' hyperthyroidism was defined as the absence of progression to ophthalmopathy over 18 months of follow-up. Hyperthyroidism patients were newly diagnosed, with disease duration under 2 months, and aged 18 to 65 years. Any patient with an uncontrolled infection, another autoimmune disease, pregnancy or lactation was excluded. Diagnoses were established on the basis of clinical symptoms, serum thyroxine and TRAb, thyroid ultrasound, and orbital computed tomography. The first round of RT-PCR for the TCR CDR3 was performed with the HTBI primer set and the Qiagen OneStep RT-PCR kit. Most expanded thyroid clonotypes (frequency above 0.001) were also found in blood, which suggests that blood repertoires may mirror thyroid immune responses. In cross-validation, a model built on a 13 V-J signature told ophthalmopathy apart from stable hyperthyroidism with approximately 90% sensitivity and around 84% specificity, and in testing the same model reached 80%/75%. During validation, the model predicted progression to ophthalmopathy a median of about 6.3 months ahead of onset, with 70.59% sensitivity and 72% to 80% specificity. A discovery cohort of about a hundred patients, roughly 43 with Graves' ophthalmopathy and about 58 with stable Graves' hyperthyroidism, was used to find distinguishing TCR V-J signatures. Whether ophthalmopathy could be predicted prospectively was tested in an independent validation cohort made up of roughly 20 hyperthyroidism patients plus 17 patients who later progressed to ophthalmopathy. The 75 to 100 discovery patients were randomly divided into training and test sets at a 7:3 ratio. The study also compared thyroid tissue and blood T-cell repertoires from a handful of Graves' hyperthyroidism patients. After sampling, hyperthyroidism patients received methimazole starting at 30 mg daily, and ophthalmopathy patients received high-dose intravenous methylprednisolone. Libraries were constructed in a second round of multiplex PCR, after which size selection and purification were performed. Sequencing of the libraries was done on an Illumina HiSeq2000 using paired-end 100 bp reads. SOAPnuke was used to process the raw data, removing reads that contained adapters or uncalled bases, had a mean Phred below 15, or lacked an exact match to the constant primer or identifier. COPE v1.2.5 was used to merge the high-quality paired reads, and each unique nucleotide sequence was defined as a clonotype. MiTCR v1.1 was used to align the clonotypes against IMGT TRBV, TRBD and TRBJ reference segments. The analysis was restricted to V-J combinations with a frequency above 0.0001, which together covered approximately 99% of the repertoires. A TCS score was defined as the ratio of F50 (clonal expansion) to E x V (chaos), with BLOSUM62-based TCRdist applied between CDR3 peptides within each V-J. Welch's t-statistics and random forest reduced 500 to 650 V-J features to 13, which were used in a naive Bayes classifier (R e1071). Sample size was not statistically predetermined, and blinding of investigators to group allocation was not performed. According to the paper, TCR Vbeta CDR3 sequencing was carried out on about 140 peripheral blood samples, which came from under 50 ophthalmopathy, some 73 hyperthyroidism and approximately 17 progressor patients.

This specimen consisted of peripheral blood mononuclear cells (PBMCs), obtained at new diagnosis, from a patient treated with antithyroid drugs. The sequence derives from a woman in her 30s with Graves disease. Donor details come from another sample of the same person, matched by shared clones. Recombination connected TRBV7-3 to TRBJ2-2; there is no confident call for the D gene. The CDR3 in this case is CASSLTVGELFF. The sequence in DNA is TGTGCCAGCAGCTTAACTGTCGGGGAGCTGTTTTTT. Where the CDR3 stops, the reference TRBV7-3 and TRBJ2-2 genes take over; the full variable domain is GAGVSQTPSNKVTEKGKYVELRCDPISGHTALYWYRQSLGQGPEFLIYFQGTGAADDSGLPNDRFFAVRPEGSVSTLKIQRTERGDSAVYLCASSLTVGELFFGEGSRLTVL.